This TCR beta chain was recovered during a study of cytomegalovirus exposure and HLA in healthy donors. Study-wide results and limits: It emerged from a later analysis that several of the most significant clusters appeared to be linked to common viral pathogens. Earlier findings revealed that most TCR beta V segments proved productive either about 87% or about 30% of the time.

This clone showed up just once. What it binds is not known. PCR primers comprised 60 Vbeta and 13 Jbeta primers. Profiling relied on immunoSEQ multiplex PCR, and the TCRdb table lists in-frame clones only, not all of them. The sample includes about 130,000 clones, 75% to 90% of them seen just once. Likely unrecorded immune exposures existed in these nominally healthy donors. Losses at the gene ends were 2 bases for V and 2 bases for J; bases not matched to a gene: 1. CDR1 and CDR2 (germline): SGDLS, YYNGEE. This CDR3 has 15 residues. The specimen was PBMCs. This TCR came from a man between 18 and 29 years old in good health and CMV-seropositive. The V gene is TRBV9, the J gene TRBJ2-3; 11 nucleotides agree with TRBD2. CDR3 DNA sequence: TGTGCCAGCAGCGTTAGCGGGGGGGCCACAGATACGCAGTATTTT. This sequence encodes CASSVSGGATDTQYF.